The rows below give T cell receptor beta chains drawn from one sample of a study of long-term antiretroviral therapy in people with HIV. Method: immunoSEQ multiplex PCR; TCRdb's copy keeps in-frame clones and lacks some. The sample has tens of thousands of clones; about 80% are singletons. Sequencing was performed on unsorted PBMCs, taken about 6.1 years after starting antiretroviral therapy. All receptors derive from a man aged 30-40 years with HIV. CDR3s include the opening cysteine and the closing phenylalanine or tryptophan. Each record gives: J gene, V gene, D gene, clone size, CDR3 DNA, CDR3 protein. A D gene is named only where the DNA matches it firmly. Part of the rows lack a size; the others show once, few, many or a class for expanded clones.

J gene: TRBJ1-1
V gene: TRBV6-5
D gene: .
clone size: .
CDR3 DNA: TGTGCCAGCAGTTACACAACAGGTCTCACTGAAGCTTTCTTT
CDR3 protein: CASSYTTGLTEAFF

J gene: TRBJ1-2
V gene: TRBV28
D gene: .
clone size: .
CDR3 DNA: TGTGCCAGCAGTTCGCGAGGGAACTATGGCTACACCTTC
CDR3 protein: CASSSRGNYGYTF

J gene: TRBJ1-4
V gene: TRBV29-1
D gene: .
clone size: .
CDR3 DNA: TGCAGCGTTTCGGTGGGAAAACTGTTTTTT
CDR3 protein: CSVSVGKLFF

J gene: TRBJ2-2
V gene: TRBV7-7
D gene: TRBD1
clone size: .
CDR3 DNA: TGTGCCAGCAGCTTAGGGACAGGGGTTGGCGGGGAGCTGTTTTTT
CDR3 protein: CASSLGTGVGGELFF

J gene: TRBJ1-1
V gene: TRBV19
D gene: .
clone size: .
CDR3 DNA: TGTGCCAGTTTACAGGGGAACACTGAAGCTTTCTTT
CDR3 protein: CASLQGNTEAFF

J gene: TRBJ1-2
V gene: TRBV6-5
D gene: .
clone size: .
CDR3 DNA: TGTGCCAGCAGTCCCAACCTCGGTGGCTACACCTTC
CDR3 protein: CASSPNLGGYTF

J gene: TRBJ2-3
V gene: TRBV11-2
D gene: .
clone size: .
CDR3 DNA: TGTGCCAGCAGCTTAGTGGTCAGCAACACAGATACGCAGTATTTT
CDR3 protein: CASSLVVSNTDTQYF

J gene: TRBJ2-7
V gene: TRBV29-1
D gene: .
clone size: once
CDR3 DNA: TGCAGCGGAAGCGGTCCCTCTGTCGAGCAGTACTTC
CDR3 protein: CSGSGPSVEQYF

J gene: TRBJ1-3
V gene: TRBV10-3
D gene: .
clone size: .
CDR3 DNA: TGTGCCATCAGGGACGCGGAAACCTCTGGAAACACCATATATTTT
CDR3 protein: CAIRDAETSGNTIYF

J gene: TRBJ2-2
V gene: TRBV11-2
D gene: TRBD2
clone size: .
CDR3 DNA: TGTGCCAGCAGCCGATGGGGCATAGCGGGAACAAACACCGGGGAGCTGTTTTTT
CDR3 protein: CASSRWGIAGTNTGELFF

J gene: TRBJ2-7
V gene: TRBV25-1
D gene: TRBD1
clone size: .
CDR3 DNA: TGTGCCAGCAGTGAACCGGGACAGGGAGACTACGAGCAGTACTTC
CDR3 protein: CASSEPGQGDYEQYF

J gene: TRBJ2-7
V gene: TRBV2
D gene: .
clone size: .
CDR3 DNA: TGTGCCAGCAGTGGTTGGGGGGAGCAGTACTTC
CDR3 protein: CASSGWGEQYF

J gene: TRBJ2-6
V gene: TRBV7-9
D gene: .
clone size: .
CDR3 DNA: TGTGCCAGCAGCGACGACCGCCGCTCTGGGGCCAACGTCCTGACTTTC
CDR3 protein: CASSDDRRSGANVLTF

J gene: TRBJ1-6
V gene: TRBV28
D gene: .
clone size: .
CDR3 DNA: TGTGCCAGCAGTTTGGGGAAGACCCTATCACCCCTCCACTTT
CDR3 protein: CASSLGKTLSPLHF

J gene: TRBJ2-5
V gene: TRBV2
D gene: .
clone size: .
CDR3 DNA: TGTGCCAGCAGTGGGGGCGAAGAGACCCAGTACTTC
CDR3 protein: CASSGGEETQYF

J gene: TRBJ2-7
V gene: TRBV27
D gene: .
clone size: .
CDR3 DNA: TGTGCCAGCAGTACCCACCGGCGGTTAGGGGGAAGGGCCTACGAGCAGTACTTC
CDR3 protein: CASSTHRRLGGRAYEQYF

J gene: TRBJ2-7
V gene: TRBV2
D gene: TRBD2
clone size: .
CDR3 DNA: TGTGCCAGCATGGAGCGGGGAGGCTACGAGCAGTACTTC
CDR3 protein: CASMERGGYEQYF

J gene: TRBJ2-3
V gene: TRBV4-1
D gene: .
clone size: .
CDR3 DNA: TGCGCCAGCAGCCTCAGGGGGGTAATCACAGATACGCAGTATTTT
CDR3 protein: CASSLRGVITDTQYF

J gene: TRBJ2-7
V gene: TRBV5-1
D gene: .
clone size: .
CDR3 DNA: TGCGCCAGCAGCTTGGATGGGGAGACTTACGAGCAGTACTTC
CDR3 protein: CASSLDGETYEQYF

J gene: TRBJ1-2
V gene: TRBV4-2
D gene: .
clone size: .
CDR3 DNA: TGTGCCAGCAGCCAAGTCTTGAAGGGGGTCCATGGCTACACCTTC
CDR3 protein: CASSQVLKGVHGYTF

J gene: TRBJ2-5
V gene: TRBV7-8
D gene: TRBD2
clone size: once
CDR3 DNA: TGTGCCAGCAGCTTATCCAAGGGACTAGCGGGAAGGGAGACCCAGTACTTC
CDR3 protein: CASSLSKGLAGRETQYF

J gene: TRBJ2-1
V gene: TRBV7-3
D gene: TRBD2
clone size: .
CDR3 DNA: TGTGCCAGCAGCTTAACCCCCGGGGGGTCCTACAATGAGCAGTTCTTC
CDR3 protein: CASSLTPGGSYNEQFF

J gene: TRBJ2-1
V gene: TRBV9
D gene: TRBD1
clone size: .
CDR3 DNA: TGTGCCAGCAGCGTGCAGGGACAGGGAGTGCATGAGCAGTTCTTC
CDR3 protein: CASSVQGQGVHEQFF

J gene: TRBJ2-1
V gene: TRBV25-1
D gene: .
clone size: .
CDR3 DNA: TGTGCCAGCAGTGCAAGAGTAGCGCCTATCTCCTACAATGAGCAGTTCTTC
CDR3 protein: CASSARVAPISYNEQFF